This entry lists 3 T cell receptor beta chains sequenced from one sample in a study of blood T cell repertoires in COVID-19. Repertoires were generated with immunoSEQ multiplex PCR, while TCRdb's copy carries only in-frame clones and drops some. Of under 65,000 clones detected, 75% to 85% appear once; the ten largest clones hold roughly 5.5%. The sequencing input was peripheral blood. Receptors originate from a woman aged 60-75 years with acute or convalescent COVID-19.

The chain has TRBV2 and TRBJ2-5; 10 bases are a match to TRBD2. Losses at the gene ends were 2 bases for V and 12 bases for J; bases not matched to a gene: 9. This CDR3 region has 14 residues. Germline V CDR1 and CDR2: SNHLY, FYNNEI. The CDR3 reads CASSETASGGPEYF. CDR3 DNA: TGTGCCAGCAGTGAAACGGCTAGCGGGGGACCAGAGTACTTC. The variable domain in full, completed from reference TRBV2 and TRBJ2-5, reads EPEVTQTPSHQVTQMGQEVILRCVPISNHLYFYWYRQILGQKVEFLVSFYNNEISEKSEIFDDQFSVERPDGSNFTLKIRSTKLEDSAMYFCASSETASGGPEYFGPGTRLLVL.

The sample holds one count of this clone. The CDR3 region is CASSIGTYNEQFF. The CDR3 DNA is TGTGCCAGCAGCATCGGGACTTACAATGAGCAGTTCTTC. V gene TRBV7-9 combines with J gene TRBJ2-1; perhaps TRBD2 as D (6 bases). Germline values: CDR1 SEHNR, CDR2 FQNEAQ (reference sequence). This CDR3 is built from 13 residues. V lost 5 bases to trimming and J lost 4 bases, with 9 bases between them.

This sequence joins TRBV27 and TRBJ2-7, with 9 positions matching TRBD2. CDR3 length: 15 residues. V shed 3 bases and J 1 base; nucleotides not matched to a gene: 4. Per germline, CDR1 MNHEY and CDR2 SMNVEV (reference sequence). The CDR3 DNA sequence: TGTGCCAGCAGTTTTAGCGGGAGTCTGTCCTACGAGCAGTACTTC. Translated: CASSFSGSLSYEQYF.